The subject of this entry is one T cell receptor beta chain. Positively selected for CCR7, the CD45RO-negative cells used as naive CD8 cells excluded terminally differentiated effector memory CD45RA+ cells. The data originate from a study of shared clonotypes between healthy human individuals. CDR1 is MGHRA and CDR2 is YSYEKL in the germline V gene. The CDR3 totals 16 residues. The V gene end was trimmed by 2 bases and the J gene end by 0 bases; junction bases not matched to a gene: 6. Original data processing: Junction-only sequences without quality scores came from ImmunoSEQ, so filtering differed. Sequencing used immunoSEQ multiplex PCR; TCRdb keeps in-frame clones, though not all of them. V and J calls and clone size come straight from that table; D and trimming were deduced from the DNA. The table lists 2 million or so clones, about 94% of them singletons.

This sequence was found in a man aged 18 to 29 in good health. Sequencing was performed on naive CD8+ T cells sorted from blood. The chain couples TRBV4-1 to TRBJ1-1, with 7 bases lining up with TRBD1. CDR3 sequence reads: CASSQSDRRMNTEAFF. The CDR3 region has the DNA TGCGCCAGCAGCCAATCGGACAGGCGCATGAACACTGAAGCTTTCTTT.